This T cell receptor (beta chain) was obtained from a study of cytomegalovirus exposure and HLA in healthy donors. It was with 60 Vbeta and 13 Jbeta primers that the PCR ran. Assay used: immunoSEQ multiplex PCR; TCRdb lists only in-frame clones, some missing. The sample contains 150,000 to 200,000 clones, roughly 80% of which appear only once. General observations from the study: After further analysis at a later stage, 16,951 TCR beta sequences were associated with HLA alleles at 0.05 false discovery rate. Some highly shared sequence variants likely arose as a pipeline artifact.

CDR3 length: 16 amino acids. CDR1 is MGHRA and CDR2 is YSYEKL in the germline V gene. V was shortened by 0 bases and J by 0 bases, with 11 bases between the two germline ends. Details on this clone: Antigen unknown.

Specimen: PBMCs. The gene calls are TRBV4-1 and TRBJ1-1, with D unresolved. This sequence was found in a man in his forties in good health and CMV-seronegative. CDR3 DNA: TGCGCCAGCAGCCAAGATGGTTACAGACTGAACACTGAAGCTTTCTTT. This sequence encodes CASSQDGYRLNTEAFF.